Listed below are T cell receptor beta chains from one sample, sequenced in a study of blood T cells in healthy people across ages. Via MiXCR, TCRdb re-called the 5' RACE reads, giving one row per CDR3 protein. Of about 720,000 distinct CDR3 sequences in the sample, about a fifth were seen once. Sequencing was done on a sample of blood. The receptors come from a man between 65 and 85 years old in good health. CDR3s include the opening cysteine and the closing phenylalanine or tryptophan. A D gene is named only where the DNA matches it firmly. Part of the rows lack a size; the others show once, few, many or a class for expanded clones.

j_gene	abundance	d_gene	v_gene	CDR3aa	CDR3nt
TRBJ1-2	many	-	TRBV5-1	CASSLGTDYGYTF	TGCGCCAGCAGCTTGGGGACAGACTATGGCTACACCTTC
TRBJ2-3	-	-	TRBV20-1	CSARGGRARLDTQYF	TGCAGTGCTAGAGGGGGGCGGGCTAGATTGGATACGCAGTATTTT
TRBJ1-4	few	-	TRBV10-3	CAISGDREKLFF	TGTGCCATCAGCGGAGATCGTGAAAAACTGTTTTTT
TRBJ2-3	few	TRBD2	TRBV5-1	CASSLDLAGGLNTQYF	TGCGCCAGCAGCTTGGACCTAGCGGGGGGGCTTAATACGCAGTATTTT
TRBJ1-2	few	-	TRBV4-3	CASSQEEWGGYTF	TGCGCCAGCAGCCAAGAAGAGTGGGGTGGCTACACCTTC
TRBJ2-3	few	-	TRBV20-1	CSARDPTATSTDTQYF	TGCAGTGCTAGAGATCCGACAGCAACTAGCACAGATACGCAGTATTTT
TRBJ2-7	few	TRBD2	TRBV5-1	CASSLETFTSGVFYEQYF	TGCGCCAGCAGCTTGGAAACTTTTACTAGCGGTGTATTCTACGAGCAGTACTTC
TRBJ2-4	few	-	TRBV3-1	CASSPDRVAKNIQYF	TGTGCCAGCAGTCCCGACCGAGTAGCCAAAAACATTCAGTACTTC
TRBJ1-2	few	-	TRBV10-3	CAISESIRQTF	TGTGCCATCAGTGAGTCGATTCGACAGACCTTC
TRBJ2-7	many	-	TRBV13	CASSPRSYEQYF	TGTGCCAGCAGCCCGCGCTCCTACGAGCAGTACTTC
TRBJ2-7	few	-	TRBV5-1	CASHPVVNKQGYEQYF	TGCGCCAGCCACCCGGTGGTGAACAAACAGGGCTACGAGCAGTACTTC
TRBJ1-1	few	-	TRBV9	CASSDFGGDF	TGTGCCAGCAGCGACTTCGGGGGTGACTTT
TRBJ2-5	-	TRBD1	TRBV6-5	CASSSDRVNSQYF	TGTGCCAGCAGCTCAGACAGGGTGAATTCCCAGTACTTC
TRBJ2-1	-	TRBD1	TRBV27	CASSLEDRVSHNEQFF	TGTGCCAGCAGTCTGGAGGACAGGGTTTCTCACAATGAGCAGTTCTTC
TRBJ1-5	-	-	TRBV5-5	CASSGTGQGNQPQHF	TGTGCCAGCAGCGGGACGGGGCAGGGCAATCAGCCCCAGCATTTT
TRBJ1-2	-	-	TRBV7-8	CASSFAGGGNYGYTF	TGTGCCAGCAGTTTCGCGGGTGGGGGGAACTATGGCTACACCTTC
TRBJ1-1	-	TRBD1	TRBV6-1	CASSAGQDGGTEAFF	TGTGCCAGCAGTGCCGGACAGGATGGGGGCACTGAAGCTTTCTTT
TRBJ1-5	few	-	TRBV10-3	CAISETVDQPQHF	TGTGCCATCAGTGAGACTGTTGATCAGCCCCAGCATTTT
TRBJ1-5	few	-	TRBV10-2	CASSRGDLDQPQHF	TGCGCCAGCAGTCGGGGGGACCTGGATCAGCCCCAGCATTTT
TRBJ2-3	-	-	TRBV21-1	CASSNTGSISDTQYF	TGTGCCAGCAGCAATACAGGCTCCATATCAGATACGCAGTATTTT
TRBJ2-7	few	-	TRBV20-1	CSARSNSYEQYF	TGCAGTGCTAGGTCGAACAGCTACGAGCAGTACTTC
TRBJ1-2	-	-	TRBV13	CASSLRGGRGYGYTF	TGTGCCAGCAGCTTAAGAGGGGGGAGAGGCTATGGCTACACCTTC
TRBJ2-1	-	-	TRBV20-1	CSASTGLPDNEQFF	TGCAGTGCTAGTACAGGCCTCCCAGACAATGAGCAGTTCTTC
TRBJ1-6	few	-	TRBV5-1	CASSLVGLRADYNSPLHF	TGCGCCAGCAGCTTGGTTGGGCTCCGGGCCGACTATAATTCACCCCTCCACTTT
TRBJ2-2	many	-	TRBV29-1	CSARQRDTGELFF	TGCAGCGCCCGACAGCGGGACACCGGGGAGCTGTTTTTT